This T cell receptor beta chain originates from a study of cytomegalovirus exposure and HLA in healthy donors. Study-wide points: The authors confirmed in vitro that three CMV-associated chains were specific for CMV antigens. The finding came from a later analysis; first-cohort TCR clusters tended to co-occur in the roughly 120 validation repertoires. For most TCR sequences rarity was the rule, although some public TCRs occurred in many donors.

Concerning this clone: Antigen specificity is unknown.

The CDR3 length is 11 residues. Germline CDR1 and CDR2: SGHRS and YFSETQ. The V gene lost 7 bases and the J gene lost 5 bases, with 9 bases spanning the gap. Clones were sequenced by immunoSEQ multiplex PCR, and TCRdb holds only the in-frame ones, with some missing. This table has some 290,000 clones, over 75% appearing once. The TCR comes from a man aged 30 to 39 in good health and CMV-seronegative. The sample was PBMCs. V usage is TRBV5-1 and J usage is TRBJ2-5; D is unclear. The CDR3 DNA sequence: TGCGCCAGCCGAGGTGGGGAGACCCAGTACTTC. Encoded protein: CASRGGETQYF.